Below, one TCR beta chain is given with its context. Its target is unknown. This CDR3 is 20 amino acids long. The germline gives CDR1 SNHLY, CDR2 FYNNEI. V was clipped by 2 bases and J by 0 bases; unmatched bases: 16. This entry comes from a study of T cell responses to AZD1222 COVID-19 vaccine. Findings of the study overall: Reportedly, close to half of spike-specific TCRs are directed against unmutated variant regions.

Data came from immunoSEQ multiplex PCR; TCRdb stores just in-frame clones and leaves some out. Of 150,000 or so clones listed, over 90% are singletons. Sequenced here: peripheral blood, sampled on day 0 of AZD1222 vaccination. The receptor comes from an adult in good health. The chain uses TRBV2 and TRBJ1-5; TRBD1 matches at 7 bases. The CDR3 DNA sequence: TGTGCCAGCAGTGAAAGAAGAAGAAAGGGTACAGGGGATAGCAATCAGCCCCAGCATTTT. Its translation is CASSERRRKGTGDSNQPQHF.